This TCR beta chain was captured by sequencing in a study of blood T cell repertoires in COVID-19. Study as a whole: There were acute and convalescent COVID-19 samples, and they came from the United States, Italy and Spain.

Germline V gives CDR1 MNHEY, CDR2 SVGAGI. V trimming: 4 bases; J trimming: 8 bases; junction bases outside the gene matches: 10. The CDR3 consists of 15 residues. Using immunoSEQ multiplex PCR, the repertoire was profiled, and TCRdb retains in-frame clones only, with some absent. The table lists a few hundred thousand clones, about 86% of them singletons. This receptor was taken from a man younger than 40 with active or convalescent COVID-19. V usage is TRBV6-5 and J usage is TRBJ2-3; TRBD2 agrees at 9 bases. Sequences were obtained from peripheral blood. CDR3 nucleotide sequence: TGTGCCAGCAGTTTTGGCGGGGGGGACCTGGGTACGCAGTATTTT. It encodes CASSFGGGDLGTQYF.